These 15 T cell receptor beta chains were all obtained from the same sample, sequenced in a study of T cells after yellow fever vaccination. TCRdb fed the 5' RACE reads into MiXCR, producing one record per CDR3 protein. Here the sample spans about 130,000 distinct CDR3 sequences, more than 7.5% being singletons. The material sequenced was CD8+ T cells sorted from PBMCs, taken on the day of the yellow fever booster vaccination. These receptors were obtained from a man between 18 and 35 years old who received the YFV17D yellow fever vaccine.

CDR3 DNA: TGTGCCAGCAGCTTAACCGACAGGGGTGTCGGAGATACGCAGTATTTT. It encodes CASSLTDRGVGDTQYF. The rearrangement joins TRBV11-2 to TRBJ2-3; the match to TRBD1 covers 8 bases. This CDR3 comprises 16 residues. The trim removed 2 bases at V and 5 bases at J, leaving 9 bases unmatched. CDR1 and CDR2 (germline): SGHAT, FQNNGV.

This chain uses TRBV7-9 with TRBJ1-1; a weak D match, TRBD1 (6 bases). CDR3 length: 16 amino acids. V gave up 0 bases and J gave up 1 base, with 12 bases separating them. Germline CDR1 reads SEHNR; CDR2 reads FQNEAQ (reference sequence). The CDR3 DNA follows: TGTGCCAGCAGCTTAGCGCTGGCAGGGGCGAACACTGAAGCTTTCTTT. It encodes CASSLALAGANTEAFF.

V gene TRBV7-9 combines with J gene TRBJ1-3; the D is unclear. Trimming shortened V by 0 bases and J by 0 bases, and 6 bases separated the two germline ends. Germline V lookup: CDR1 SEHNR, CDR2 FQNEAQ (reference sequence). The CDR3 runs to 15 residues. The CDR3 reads CASSLAQSSGNTIYF. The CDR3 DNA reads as TGTGCCAGCAGCTTAGCCCAGAGCTCTGGAAACACCATATATTTT.

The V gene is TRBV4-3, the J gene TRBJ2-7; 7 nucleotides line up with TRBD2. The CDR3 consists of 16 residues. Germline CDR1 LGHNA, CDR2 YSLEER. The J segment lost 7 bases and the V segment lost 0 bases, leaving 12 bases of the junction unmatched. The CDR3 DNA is TGCGCCAGCAGCCAAGATCGAGCGGGGCCTCTGGGAGAGCAGTACTTC. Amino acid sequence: CASSQDRAGPLGEQYF.

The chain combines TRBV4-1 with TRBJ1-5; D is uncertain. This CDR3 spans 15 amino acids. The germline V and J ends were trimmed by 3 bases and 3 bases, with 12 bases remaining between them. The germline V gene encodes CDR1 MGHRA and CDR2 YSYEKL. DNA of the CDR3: TGCGCCAGCAGCCACTGGGAAGGCGACAATCAGCCCCAGCATTTT. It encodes CASSHWEGDNQPQHF.

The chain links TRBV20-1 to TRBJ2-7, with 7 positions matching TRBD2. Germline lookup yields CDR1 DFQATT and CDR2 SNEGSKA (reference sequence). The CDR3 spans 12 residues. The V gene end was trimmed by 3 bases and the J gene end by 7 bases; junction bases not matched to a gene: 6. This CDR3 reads CSARWEGREQYF. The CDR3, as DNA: TGCAGTGCTAGGTGGGAGGGACGAGAGCAGTACTTC.

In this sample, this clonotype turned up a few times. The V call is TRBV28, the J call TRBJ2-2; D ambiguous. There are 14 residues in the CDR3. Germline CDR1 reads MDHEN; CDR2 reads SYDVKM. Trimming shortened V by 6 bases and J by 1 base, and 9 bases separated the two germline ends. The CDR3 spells CASRGWRNTGELFF. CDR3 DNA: TGTGCCAGCAGGGGGTGGAGGAACACCGGGGAGCTGTTTTTT.

CDR3 sequence reads: CASSLDALRNYGYTF. As DNA, the CDR3 is TGTGCCAGCAGCTTAGATGCCCTACGGAACTATGGCTACACCTTC. The chain links TRBV7-9 to TRBJ1-2; D remains ambiguous. From germline, CDR1 is SEHNR and CDR2 FQNEAQ (reference sequence). Trimming took off 1 base at V and 2 bases at J, with 11 bases between the two ends. The CDR3 contains 15 residues.

The CDR3 nucleotides read TGCAGCGTTCTGTCTTATGAGCAGTTCTTC. Translating it yields CSVLSYEQFF. J is TRBJ2-1 and V is TRBV29-1; D remains ambiguous. This CDR3 is built from 10 residues. Trimming removed 5 bases at V and 8 bases at J, with 7 bases between. Germline V gene lookup returns CDR1 SQVTM and CDR2 ANQGSEA.

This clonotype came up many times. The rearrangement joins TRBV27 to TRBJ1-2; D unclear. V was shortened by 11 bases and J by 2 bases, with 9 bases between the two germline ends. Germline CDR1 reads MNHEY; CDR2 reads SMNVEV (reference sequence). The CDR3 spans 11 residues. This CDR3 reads CASGRNYGYTF. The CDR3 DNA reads TGTGCCTCCGGACGGAACTATGGCTACACCTTC.

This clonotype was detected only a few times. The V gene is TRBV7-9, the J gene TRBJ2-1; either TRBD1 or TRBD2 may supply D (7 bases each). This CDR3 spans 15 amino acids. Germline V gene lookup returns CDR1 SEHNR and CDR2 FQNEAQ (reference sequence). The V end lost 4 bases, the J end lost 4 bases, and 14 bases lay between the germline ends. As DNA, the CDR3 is TGTGCCAGCAGCTCCCAGGGGGGGAGTTACAATGAGCAGTTCTTC. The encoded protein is CASSSQGGSYNEQFF. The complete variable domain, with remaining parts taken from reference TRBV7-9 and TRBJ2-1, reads DTGVSQNPRHKITKRGQNVTFRCDPISEHNRLYWYRQTLGQGPEFLTYFQNEAQLEKSRLLSDRFSAERPKGSFSTLEIQRTEQGDSAMYLCASSSQGGSYNEQFFGPGTRLTVL.

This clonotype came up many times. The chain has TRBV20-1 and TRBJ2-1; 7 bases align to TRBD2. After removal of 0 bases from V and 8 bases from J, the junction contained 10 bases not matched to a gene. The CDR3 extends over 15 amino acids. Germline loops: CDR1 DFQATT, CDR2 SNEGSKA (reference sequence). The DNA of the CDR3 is TGCAGTGCTAGAGATGTCGGGGGAGGGATCCATGAGCAGTTCTTC. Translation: CSARDVGGGIHEQFF.

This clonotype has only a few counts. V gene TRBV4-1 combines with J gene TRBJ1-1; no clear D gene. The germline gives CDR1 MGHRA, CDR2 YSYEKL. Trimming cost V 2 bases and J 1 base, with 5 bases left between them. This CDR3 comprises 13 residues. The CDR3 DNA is TGCGCCAGCAGCCAACACAGGAACACTGAAGCTTTCTTT. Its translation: CASSQHRNTEAFF.

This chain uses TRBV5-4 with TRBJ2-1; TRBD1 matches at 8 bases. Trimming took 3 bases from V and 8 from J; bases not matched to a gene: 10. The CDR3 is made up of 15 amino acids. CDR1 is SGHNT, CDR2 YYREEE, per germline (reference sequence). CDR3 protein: CASSSTVGQGHEQFF. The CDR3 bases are TGTGCCAGCAGCTCGACAGTTGGACAGGGCCATGAGCAGTTCTTC. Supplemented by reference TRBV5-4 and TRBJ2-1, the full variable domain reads ETGVTQSPTHLIKTRGQQVTLRCSSQSGHNTVSWYQQALGQGPQFIFQYYREEENGRGNFPPRFSGLQFPNYSSELNVNALELDDSALYLCASSSTVGQGHEQFFGPGTRLTVL.

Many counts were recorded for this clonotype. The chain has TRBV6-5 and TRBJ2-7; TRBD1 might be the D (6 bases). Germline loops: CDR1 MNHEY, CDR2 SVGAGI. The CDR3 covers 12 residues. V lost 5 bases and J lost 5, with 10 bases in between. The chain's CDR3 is CASSPPGDEQYF. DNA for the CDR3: TGTGCCAGCAGTCCCCCAGGGGACGAGCAGTACTTC.